A single TCR beta chain is shown here with its context. Its antigen is unknown. Base qualities are not recorded, but no much larger clone differs from it by a single base. Including cysteine and phenylalanine, the CDR3 has 14 amino acids. Just the 42-base CDR3 DNA is kept, in frame starting at base 1. CDR1 and CDR2 were assigned from the germline V gene as SNHLY and FYNNEI. Trimming costs V 1 base and J 7 bases, and their ends lie 13 bases apart. The data are from a study of blood T cell repertoires in COVID-19 (dated by TCRdb to about 2020). At the level of the whole study: The collaborator samples originated in the United States, Italy and Spain and spanned the acute and convalescent phases of COVID-19. The prospective study material was composed of cDNA or gDNA derived from T cells, B-cell-depleted T cells, or PBMCs. The dataset comprised deeply sampled blood TCRbeta repertoires from subjects exposed to, actively infected with, or recovered from COVID-19. A freely available public database, intended as a resource for researchers studying the immune response to SARS-CoV-2, is where the repertoires were released. Samples were obtained from the ongoing ImmuneRACE study (first 160 participants) and from some 1,200 subjects provided by 6 global collaborators. Sample metadata almost always included a de-identified subject ID, COVID-19 status, age in years and sex. Where available, HLA class I and class II types were taken from metadata supplied by the sample provider and were not determined by assay-based typing.

Collaborating institutions collected whole blood in K2EDTA tubes following their own protocols. For TCRbeta analysis, collaborators shipped samples as frozen whole blood, isolated PBMCs, or DNA extracted from either of those sample types. Findings and caveats that apply to the study as a whole: Clinical and demographic metadata were provided uncurated, with the amount varying by source and participant.

The immunoSEQ Assay, a bias-controlled multiplex PCR, was used to amplify TCRbeta CDR3 regions from genomic DNA. Per the original workflow: Within the assay, amplification of reference gene primers was used to estimate how many nucleated cells each sample contained. To quantify the absolute abundance of each unique TCRbeta CDR3 rearrangement, sequence reads were collapsed and filtered. Productive Simpson clonality was computed per sample as the square root of Simpson's diversity index over productive rearrangements. The clones in this table, taken by TCRdb from immuneACCESS, are in-frame only. Not every clone is retained; where verified, under half of the shortfall comes from an unresolved V gene, and the cause of the rest is unknown. V, J and clone size reflect that table, while D and trimming were determined from the DNA. This sample gives 250,000 or so clones in total; 70% to 90% of them show up just once. Together, the top ten hold under 4.5% of the sample.

Sequencing was done on a sample of peripheral blood. The sequence derives from a man in his fifties with acute or convalescent COVID-19. The chain is assembled from TRBV2 and TRBJ1-1, with TRBD1 tentatively as D gene (5 bases match). The nucleotide sequence is TGTGCCAGCAGTGAAGGTCTCGGGGGAGGTGAAGCTTTCTTT. It encodes CASSEGLGGGEAFF.